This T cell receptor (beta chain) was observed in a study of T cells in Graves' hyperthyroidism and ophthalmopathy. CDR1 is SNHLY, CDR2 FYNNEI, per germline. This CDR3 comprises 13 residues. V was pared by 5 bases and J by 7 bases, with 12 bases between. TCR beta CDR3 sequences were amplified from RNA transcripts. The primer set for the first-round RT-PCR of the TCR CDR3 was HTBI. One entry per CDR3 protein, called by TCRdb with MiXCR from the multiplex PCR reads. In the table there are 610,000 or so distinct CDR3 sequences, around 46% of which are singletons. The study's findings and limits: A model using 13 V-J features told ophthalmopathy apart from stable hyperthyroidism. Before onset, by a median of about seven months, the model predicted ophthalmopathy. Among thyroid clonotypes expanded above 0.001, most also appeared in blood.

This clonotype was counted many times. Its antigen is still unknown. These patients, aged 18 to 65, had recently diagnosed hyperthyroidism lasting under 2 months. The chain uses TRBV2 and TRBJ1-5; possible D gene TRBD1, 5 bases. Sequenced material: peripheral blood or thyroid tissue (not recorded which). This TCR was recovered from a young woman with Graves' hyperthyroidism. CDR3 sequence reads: CASSPRVRQPQHF. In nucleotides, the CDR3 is TGTGCCAGCAGTCCCAGGGTCAGGCAGCCCCAGCATTTT. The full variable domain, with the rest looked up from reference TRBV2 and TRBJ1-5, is EPEVTQTPSHQVTQMGQEVILRCVPISNHLYFYWYRQILGQKVEFLVSFYNNEISEKSEIFDDQFSVERPDGSNFTLKIRSTKLEDSAMYFCASSPRVRQPQHFGDGTRLSIL.